The 29 T cell receptor beta chains presented below share a single source sample, sequenced in a study of shared clonotypes between healthy human individuals. Some clones are missing from TCRdb's copy, which holds only in-frame ones; the method was immunoSEQ multiplex PCR. The repertoire holds about 2 million clones, with roughly 94% as singletons. The sequenced material came from naive CD4+ T cells sorted from blood. The subset was: CD45RA+ positively selected. The origin of the receptors is a man aged 18 to 35 in good health.

V usage is TRBV6-6 and J usage is TRBJ2-3; 10 nucleotides match TRBD1. Losses at the gene ends were 8 bases for V and 2 bases for J; bases not matched to a gene: 7. This CDR3 is 15 amino acids long. Looked up from germline, CDR1 is MNHNY and CDR2 is SVGAGI (reference sequence). The CDR3 protein is CASGRDRGSTDTQYF. In nucleotides, the CDR3 is TGTGCCAGCGGCCGGGACAGGGGTTCCACAGATACGCAGTATTTT.

On this clone itself: No DNA is shown, since the ends of the CDR3 on it are uncertain; the CDR3 is the one TCRdb lists. This rearrangement joins TRBV2 to TRBJ2-1; the table names TRBD2, a call not compared with the DNA. CDR1 and CDR2 (germline): SNHLY, FYNNEI. The CDR3 comprises 13 residues, both ends counted. CDR3 sequence: CASPGVAGGAPFF.

The chain employs TRBV10-3 and TRBJ2-2, with D possibly being TRBD1 or TRBD2 (5 bases each). The CDR3 covers 18 residues. Germline CDR1 is ENHRY and CDR2 is SYGVKD. V shed 2 bases and J shed 0 bases, with 16 bases lying between them. This chain's CDR3 is CAISEAAGVGANTGELFF. The CDR3 DNA sequence: TGTGCCATCAGTGAGGCGGCGGGCGTAGGGGCGAACACCGGGGAGCTGTTTTTT.

The rearrangement links TRBV6-5 to TRBJ1-2; D unclear. The CDR3 is 14 amino acids. Germline V lookup: CDR1 MNHEY, CDR2 SVGAGI. With 6 bases removed from V and 5 bases from J, the gap between germline ends came to 16 bases. CDR3 coding DNA: TGTGCCAGCAGGACCTCTCCTCAAATGTATGGCTACACCTTC. Protein: CASRTSPQMYGYTF.

The rearrangement joins TRBV18 to TRBJ2-1; 7 bases match TRBD2. Germline assignment: CDR1 KGHSH and CDR2 LQKENI. Germline trimming cut 6 bases from V and 9 bases from J; bases unmatched to any gene: 11. The CDR3 has 14 residues. The chain's CDR3 is CASSEWEGIGEQFF. DNA of the CDR3: TGTGCCAGCTCGGAGTGGGAGGGAATAGGTGAGCAGTTCTTC.

The chain uses TRBV19 and TRBJ2-2, with 7 positions matching TRBD2. Germline V gene lookup returns CDR1 LNHDA and CDR2 SQIVND (reference sequence). This CDR3 comprises 15 residues. V lost 8 bases to trimming and J lost 4 bases; unmatched junction nucleotides: 10. The CDR3 DNA is TGTGCCAGTGAACGTGGGAGGGCCTCCACCGGGGAGCTGTTTTTT. Protein product: CASERGRASTGELFF.

The chain combines TRBV4-1 with TRBJ2-5, with 7 positions matching TRBD1. Germline CDR1 is MGHRA and CDR2 is YSYEKL. J gave up 5 bases and V 5 bases, and 14 bases lay outside the gene matches. The CDR3 sequence is 16 residues long. The CDR3 is CASSKEGHRGSETQYF. Here the CDR3 DNA reads TGCGCCAGCAGCAAGGAAGGGCACAGGGGAAGTGAGACCCAGTACTTC.

The chain recombines TRBV6-1 with TRBJ1-4; 8 nucleotides match TRBD1. Germline values: CDR1 MNHNS, CDR2 SASEGT. The CDR3 runs to 13 residues. V lost 10 bases to trimming and J lost 10 bases; unmatched junction nucleotides: 11. CDR3 sequence: CATLDRGQGKLFF. The CDR3 DNA sequence: TGTGCCACCCTCGACAGGGGTCAGGGAAAACTGTTTTTT.

The DNA of the CDR3 is TGTGCCGGAAGCCAGGGGGAGACCCAGTACTTC. Amino acids: CAGSQGETQYF. V is TRBV30 and J is TRBJ2-5; possibly TRBD1 for D (6 bases). Trimming shortened V by 8 bases and J by 5 bases, and 12 bases separated the two germline ends. The CDR3 runs 11 residues. CDR1 and CDR2 from the germline V gene are GTSNPN and SVGIG (reference sequence).

In the case of this clone: Other nucleotide sequences from this sample produce the same CDR3. The V gene is TRBV18, the J gene TRBJ2-7, with a possible D match to TRBD1 (6 bases). Germline CDR1 reads KGHSH; CDR2 reads LQKENI. With 3 bases removed from V and 2 bases from J, the gap between germline ends came to 8 bases. The CDR3 has 13 amino acids. The DNA for the CDR3 is TGTGCCAGCTCACCCCAGGGGCCCTACGAGCAGTACTTC. Protein product: CASSPQGPYEQYF.

The V gene is TRBV7-6, the J gene TRBJ2-7; D may match TRBD1 or TRBD2 (5 bases each). Germline V gives CDR1 SGHVS, CDR2 FNYEAQ. V was trimmed by 3 bases and J by 7 bases, leaving 10 bases between them. This CDR3 contains 12 residues. The CDR3 here is CASSFPGAEQYF. CDR3 DNA sequence: TGTGCCAGCAGCTTCCCCGGGGCTGAGCAGTACTTC. Drawing the rest from reference TRBV7-6 and TRBJ2-7, the complete variable domain is GAGVSQSPRYKVTKRGQDVALRCDPISGHVSLYWYRQALGQGPEFLTYFNYEAQQDKSGLPNDRFSAERPEGSISTLTIQRTEQRDSAMYRCASSFPGAEQYFGPGTRLTVT.

J is TRBJ1-2 and V is TRBV7-2; the D gene is possibly TRBD1 (5 bases). The V end lost 2 bases, the J end lost 5 bases, and 21 bases lay between the germline ends. The CDR3 length is 17 residues. In germline, CDR1 is SGHTA, CDR2 FQGNSA. The CDR3, as DNA: TGTGCCAGCAGCTTAATTAGGGGTCGGAGCGAAGGGTATGGCTACACCTTC. Its translation: CASSLIRGRSEGYGYTF. The full variable domain, in which reference TRBV7-2 and TRBJ1-2 provide the parts outside the CDR3, is GAGVSQSPSNKVTEKGKDVELRCDPISGHTALYWYRQSLGQGLEFLIYFQGNSAPDKSGLPSDRFSAERTGGSVSTLTIQRTQQEDSAVYLCASSLIRGRSEGYGYTFGSGTRLTVV.

The chain uses TRBV18 and TRBJ2-7, with TRBD1 matching over 8 bases. Germline V gene lookup returns CDR1 KGHSH and CDR2 LQKENI. The V gene end was trimmed by 0 bases and the J gene end by 4 bases; junction bases not matched to a gene: 8. The CDR3 has 16 residues. The CDR3 loop reads CASSPPVTGGSYEQYF. The CDR3 coding sequence is TGTGCCAGCTCACCACCGGTAACAGGGGGTTCGTACGAGCAGTACTTC.

The V call is TRBV4-3, the J call TRBJ1-4, with D possibly being TRBD1 (5 bases). Germline CDR1 reads LGHNA; CDR2 reads YSLEER. This CDR3 comprises 16 residues. V gave up 0 bases and J gave up 0 bases, with 8 bases separating them. CDR3 amino acids: CASSQESRATNEKLFF. The DNA for the CDR3 is TGCGCCAGCAGCCAAGAGAGCAGGGCAACTAATGAAAAACTGTTTTTT.

The rearrangement uses TRBV21-1 and TRBJ2-7; the table's D call TRBD2 went unverified against the DNA. TRBV21-1 is a pseudogene. CDR3 length: 16 amino acids. CDR3 sequence (DNA): TGTGCCAGCAGCAGAAACAGCGGGACGCGCCTGAAGGGTCAGTACTTC. Translation: CASSRNSGTRLKGQYF.

This clone appeared once. The chain carries TRBV6-6 and TRBJ1-1; a weak D match, TRBD1 (5 bases). The germline V gene encodes CDR1 MNHNY and CDR2 SVGAGI (reference sequence). The CDR3 length is 11 residues. Trimming removed 11 bases from V and 4 bases from J, with 11 bases in between. The CDR3 DNA reads as TGTGCCGCACAGGAATTCACTGAAGCTTTCTTT. Protein sequence: CAAQEFTEAFF.

The genes are TRBV5-1 and TRBJ2-3; D is unclear. V was shortened by 0 bases and J by 4 bases, with 6 bases between the two germline ends. Per the germline V gene, CDR1 is SGHRS and CDR2 is YFSETQ. The CDR3 has 13 residues. CDR3 nucleotide sequence: TGCGCCAGCAGCTTGGGATATCCAGATACGCAGTATTTT. It specifies CASSLGYPDTQYF.

The rearrangement uses TRBV11-3 and TRBJ2-7, with D maybe TRBD1 (5 bases). The CDR3 is made up of 13 amino acids. V shed 0 bases and J shed 3 bases, with 6 bases lying between them. Germline V gives CDR1 SGHNT, CDR2 YENEEA. CDR3 loop: CASSLDRDYEQYF. The DNA for the CDR3 is TGTGCCAGCAGCTTAGACAGGGACTACGAGCAGTACTTC. Together with reference TRBV11-3 and TRBJ2-7, the CDR3 gives the full variable domain: EAGVVQSPRYKIIEKKQPVAFWCNPISGHNTLYWYLQNLGQGPELLIRYENEEAVDDSQLPKDRFSAERLKGVDSTLKIQPAELGDSAVYLCASSLDRDYEQYFGPGTRLTVT.

The chain combines TRBV28 with TRBJ1-5; D is unresolved. Germline V CDR1 and CDR2: MDHEN, SYDVKM. The CDR3 consists of 12 residues. Between the trimmed V and J ends, which lost 3 bases and 5 bases, there was a span of 5 bases. The CDR3 here is CASSFRDQPQHF. CDR3 nucleotide sequence: TGTGCCAGCAGTTTTAGAGATCAGCCCCAGCATTTT.

V and J are TRBV7-9 and TRBJ2-5, with D possibly TRBD1 on 5 matching bases. The CDR3 loop spans 12 amino acids. Trimming took 5 bases from V and 3 from J, leaving 7 bases between them. Germline CDR1 is SEHNR and CDR2 is FQNEAQ (reference sequence). CDR3 nucleotide sequence: TGTGCCAGCAGCCAGACAGAAGAGACCCAGTACTTC. Translated: CASSQTEETQYF.

This chain connects TRBV6-5 to TRBJ2-3; D unresolved. The CDR3 has 13 residues. V was cut by 9 bases and J by 1 base, with 11 bases left in between. Germline CDR1 is MNHEY and CDR2 is SVGAGI. The chain's CDR3 is CASSTFGTDTQYF. CDR3 nucleotides: TGTGCCAGTTCCACCTTTGGCACAGATACGCAGTATTTT.

CDR3 region: CASSLVRANTGELFF. CDR3 in DNA: TGTGCCAGCAGCTTAGTTCGCGCGAACACCGGGGAGCTGTTTTTT. The chain is built from TRBV11-3 and TRBJ2-2; D gene ambiguous. V shed 1 base and J shed 0 bases, with 6 bases lying between them. From germline, CDR1 is SGHNT and CDR2 YENEEA. The CDR3 totals 15 residues. Combining the CDR3 with reference TRBV11-3 and TRBJ2-2 gives the whole variable domain EAGVVQSPRYKIIEKKQPVAFWCNPISGHNTLYWYLQNLGQGPELLIRYENEEAVDDSQLPKDRFSAERLKGVDSTLKIQPAELGDSAVYLCASSLVRANTGELFFGEGSRLTVL.

This chain connects TRBV20-1 to TRBJ2-5, with D possibly matching TRBD1 (6 bases). Between the trimmed V and J ends, which lost 7 bases and 5 bases, there was a span of 11 bases. The CDR3 loop spans 11 amino acids. Germline-derived CDR1 and CDR2 are DFQATT and SNEGSKA (reference sequence). In DNA, the CDR3 is TGCAGTGTTTGGGGGCAGGAGACCCAGTACTTC. Translation gives CSVWGQETQYF.

The count of this clone is one. This chain uses TRBV30 with TRBJ1-1; no definite D call. In germline, CDR1 is GTSNPN, CDR2 SVGIG (reference sequence). Trimming left V 5 bases short and J 3 bases short, with 10 bases between. The CDR3 is 12 residues long. The CDR3 DNA follows: TGTGCCTGGGCCACAGCATACACTGAAGCTTTCTTT. Translating gives CAWATAYTEAFF. Filled out from reference TRBV30 and TRBJ1-1, the complete variable domain reads SQTIHQWPATLVQPVGSPLSLECTVEGTSNPNLYWYRQAAGRGLQLLFYSVGIGQISSEVPQNLSASRPQDRQFILSSKKLLLSDSGFYLCAWATAYTEAFFGQGTRLTVV.

This clone was seen a single time. V and J are TRBV6-1 and TRBJ1-1; D uncertain. The CDR3 covers 13 residues. The germline gives CDR1 MNHNS, CDR2 SASEGT. Trimming left V 3 bases short and J 1 base short, with 6 bases between. The CDR3, as DNA: TGTGCCAGCAGTGACTACAGGAACACTGAAGCTTTCTTT. As protein: CASSDYRNTEAFF.

The V call is TRBV19, the J call TRBJ2-5, with TRBD1 matching 8 bases. The CDR3 is 14 residues long. V dropped 5 bases and J dropped 4; count of bases not matched to a gene: 6. Germline V gives CDR1 LNHDA, CDR2 SQIVND (reference sequence). The CDR3 sequence: CASSDRGRGETQYF. The CDR3 bases are TGTGCCAGTAGTGACAGGGGAAGAGGAGAGACCCAGTACTTC.

This clone appeared a single time. This chain uses TRBV5-4 with TRBJ2-3, with no clear D. This CDR3 is built from 15 residues. Germline V gene data show CDR1 as SGHNT and CDR2 as YYREEE (reference sequence). Between the trimmed V and J ends, which lost 3 bases and 1 base, there was a span of 12 bases. The CDR3 nucleotides are TGTGCCAGCAGCTCCGCCCCTCCGGGCACAGATACGCAGTATTTT. Translating it yields CASSSAPPGTDTQYF.

The chain links TRBV7-9 to TRBJ2-7; D is perhaps TRBD2 (5 bases). V lost 6 bases, J lost 3 bases, and 21 bases lay in between. CDR1 SEHNR and CDR2 FQNEAQ come from the germline V gene (reference sequence). The CDR3 is 16 residues long. The CDR3 here is CASSRYGGQADYEQYF. The CDR3 nucleotides are TGTGCCAGCAGTAGATATGGAGGCCAGGCGGACTACGAGCAGTACTTC.

Concerning this clone itself: Additional DNA sequences in this sample encode the identical CDR3. The chain has TRBV30 and TRBJ2-1, with TRBD2 matching over 11 bases. Germline lookup yields CDR1 GTSNPN and CDR2 SVGIG (reference sequence). J lost 4 bases, V lost 0 bases, and 2 bases had no gene match. The CDR3 consists of 15 residues. For the CDR3, the DNA is TGTGCCTGGAGTGTAAGACTAGCGGGGTACAATGAGCAGTTCTTC. It specifies CAWSVRLAGYNEQFF.